This T cell receptor (beta chain) derives from a study of Ad26.COV2.S vaccination and SARS-CoV-2 variants. Study-level points and caveats: Vaccine recipients had higher spike-specific TCR breadth than placebo recipients.

Noted treatment: roughly 18 received Ad26.COV2.S at low or high dose, single or two shots; five or six received placebo; per-sample allocation not given. The samples were gathered on day 63 after the first injection of vaccine or placebo. Germline V gene sequence: CDR1 SGHAT, CDR2 FQNNGV. The CDR3 loop spans 12 amino acids. Trimming removed 0 bases from V and 4 bases from J, with 2 bases in between. Here immunoSEQ multiplex PCR was the method, and the copy in TCRdb shows in-frame clones only, minus some. Among about 280,000 clones, approximately 87% were seen once, and the ten largest hold less than 3.5%. Of note for this clone: Its antigen is as yet unknown.

The sequence came from a person between 18 and 65 years old who received the Ad26.COV2.S COVID-19 vaccine or a placebo. The chain joins TRBV11-2 to TRBJ2-3; D is ambiguous. Sequenced material: peripheral blood, taken in a trial of Ad26.COV2.S vaccine versus placebo. The CDR3 is CASSLDADTQYF. CDR3 DNA: TGTGCCAGCAGCTTAGATGCAGATACGCAGTATTTT.